This TCR beta chain is from a study of shared clonotypes between healthy human individuals. Study-level points and caveats: The authors sampled blood alone, and tissue repertoires likely differ.

The naive CD8 fraction comprised CD45RO-negative cells positively selected for CCR7 and excluded terminally differentiated effector memory CD45RA+ cells. Those who donated, Caucasian adults without exception, all lived in Nashville, Tennessee. This clone showed up just once. Its target is not known. Within the sample, other DNA sequences also encode this same CDR3. TCRdb keeps only in-frame clones here, not all; method: immunoSEQ multiplex PCR. Of 2 million to 2.5 million clones in the sample, around 96% were seen once. Trimming took 5 bases from V and 1 from J; bases not matched to a gene: 4. The germline V gene encodes CDR1 SEHNR and CDR2 FQNEAQ (reference sequence). This CDR3 comprises 15 residues.

The sequence was obtained from a man younger than 35 in good health. The chain joins TRBV7-9 to TRBJ2-1; 8 bases match TRBD1. Sequenced: naive CD8+ T cells sorted from blood. CDR3 loop: CASSPRTGSYNEQFF. The CDR3 region has the DNA TGTGCCAGCAGCCCTCGGACAGGGTCCTACAATGAGCAGTTCTTC.